Listed below are T cell receptor beta chains from one sample, sequenced in a study of spatial heterogeneity in lung cancer. Via MiXCR, TCRdb re-called the 5' RACE reads, giving one row per CDR3 protein. In the table there are some 85,000 distinct CDR3 sequences, around 21% of which are singletons. Sample: PBMCs, taken at surgery. These receptors were obtained from a male donor with early-stage non-small cell lung cancer. Both conserved end residues are part of each CDR3. The D gene is left open where the match is weak. Rows give clone size only sometimes, using once, few, many, or a class for an expanded clone.

>TRBJ2-3|TRBV12-3/TRBV12-4|many|TRBD2
CASRTTSGRSPQYF
TGTGCCAGCAGGACGACTAGCGGGAGGTCGCCGCAGTATTTT
>TRBJ2-7|TRBV29-1|-|TRBD2
CSVDGLAGEQYF
TGCAGCGTTGACGGACTAGCAGGCGAGCAGTACTTC
>TRBJ1-6|TRBV3-1|-|-
CASSQDLPSSYNSPLHF
TGTGCCAGCAGCCAAGATCTTCCCAGCTCCTATAATTCACCCCTCCACTTT
>TRBJ2-1|TRBV24-1|-|TRBD1
CATSDWGQGNEQFF
TGTGCCACCAGTGATTGGGGACAGGGCAATGAGCAGTTCTTC
>TRBJ1-1|TRBV19|-|TRBD1
CDSAGQGRTEAFF
TGTGACAGTGCGGGACAGGGGCGCACTGAAGCTTTCTTT
>TRBJ1-4|TRBV30|few|-
CAWNESGEKLFF
TGTGCCTGGAACGAGTCGGGTGAAAAACTGTTTTTT
>TRBJ2-7|TRBV28|few|TRBD1
CASRRGRGAYEQYF
TGTGCCAGCCGCAGGGGGCGCGGGGCCTACGAGCAGTACTTC
>TRBJ1-5|TRBV28|-|TRBD1
CASKSPGTGRQPQHF
TGTGCCAGCAAATCCCCGGGGACAGGGCGTCAGCCCCAGCATTTT
>TRBJ2-3|TRBV7-2|few|-
CASSIQGMGTTDTQYF
TGTGCCAGCAGCATACAGGGTATGGGTACAACAGATACGCAGTATTTT
>TRBJ2-1|TRBV10-3|many|TRBD1
CAISPGQGVNEQFF
TGTGCCATCTCCCCGGGACAGGGAGTCAATGAGCAGTTCTTC
>TRBJ2-3|TRBV15|-|-
CATSNDPGGPTDTQYF
TGTGCCACCAGCAACGATCCTGGAGGGCCCACAGATACGCAGTATTTT
>TRBJ2-1|TRBV20-1|-|TRBD2
CSARDSGRAMDEQFF
TGCAGTGCTAGAGATAGCGGGAGGGCCATGGATGAGCAGTTCTTC
>TRBJ2-3|TRBV28|few|TRBD2
CASSFGGRAGDTQYF
TGTGCCAGCAGTTTTGGCGGGAGGGCCGGAGATACGCAGTATTTT
>TRBJ2-4|TRBV7-9|-|-
CVSSPDEIQYF
TGTGTCAGCAGCCCCGATGAAATTCAGTACTTC
>TRBJ1-5|TRBV3-1|few|-
CASSQADQPQHF
TGTGCCAGCAGCCAAGCGGACCAGCCCCAGCATTTT
>TRBJ2-7|TRBV5-1|-|-
CASSPGTSNDEQYF
TGCGCCAGCAGCCCCGGGACGTCGAACGACGAGCAGTACTTC
>TRBJ2-1|TRBV5-1|-|TRBD2
CASSFGTSSINEQFF
TGCGCCAGCAGCTTCGGGACTAGCTCTATAAATGAGCAGTTCTTC
>TRBJ2-6|TRBV27|-|TRBD1
CASSRDSDSGANVLTF
TGTGCCAGCAGTCGGGACAGCGACTCTGGGGCCAACGTCCTGACTTTC
>TRBJ2-7|TRBV28|few|TRBD2
CASRPTGTNEQYF
TGTGCCAGCAGGCCTACGGGGACTAACGAGCAGTACTTC
>TRBJ2-1|TRBV14|few|-
CASSQDYRFYNEQFF
TGTGCCAGCAGCCAAGATTACAGATTCTACAATGAGCAGTTCTTC
>TRBJ1-5|TRBV30|few|-
CAWSETGDQPQHF
TGTGCCTGGAGCGAGACGGGGGATCAGCCCCAGCATTTT
>TRBJ2-3|TRBV20-1|-|TRBD2
CSAKSPLAGGKGDTQYF
TGCAGTGCTAAGAGCCCACTAGCGGGGGGTAAAGGGGATACGCAGTATTTT
>TRBJ2-2|TRBV7-7|few|-
CASSLEGGTGELFF
TGTGCTAGCAGCTTAGAGGGTGGGACCGGGGAGCTGTTTTTT
>TRBJ1-5|TRBV3-1|few|-
CASSQDTGSQPQHF
TGTGCCAGCAGCCAAGATACGGGATCCCAGCCCCAGCATTTT
>TRBJ1-1|TRBV29-1|many|-
CSVTGGRTEAFF
TGCAGCGTTACGGGGGGCCGAACTGAAGCTTTCTTT
>TRBJ2-6|TRBV6-1|few|-
CAAGFSGANVLTF
TGTGCCGCCGGTTTTTCTGGGGCCAACGTCCTGACTTTC
>TRBJ2-1|TRBV20-1|-|TRBD1
CSALIGGQGTNEQFF
TGCAGTGCTTTAATAGGGGGACAGGGAACCAATGAGCAGTTCTTC
>TRBJ2-1|TRBV20-1|-|-
CSRTGTRNNEQFF
TGCAGCAGAACCGGGACACGAAACAATGAGCAGTTCTTC
>TRBJ2-2|TRBV7-9|many|-
CASTRQSGELFF
TGTGCCAGCACCCGTCAGTCCGGGGAGCTGTTTTTT
>TRBJ2-3|TRBV5-1|-|-
CASSSAGQHGADTQYF
TGCGCCAGCAGCTCGGCTGGACAGCACGGGGCAGATACGCAGTATTTT
>TRBJ2-2|TRBV12-3/TRBV12-4|-|TRBD2
CASSPGLAATGELFF
TGTGCCAGCAGCCCTGGACTAGCGGCCACCGGGGAGCTGTTTTTT
>TRBJ2-3|TRBV6-4|few|TRBD2
CASRLAGVRGGNTDTQYF
TGTGCCAGCAGACTAGCGGGAGTCCGAGGCGGGAACACAGATACGCAGTATTTT
>TRBJ2-1|TRBV2|-|TRBD2
CASDPLASGGHEQFF
TGTGCCAGCGACCCTTTGGCTAGCGGGGGGCATGAGCAGTTCTTC
>TRBJ2-3|TRBV30|-|-
CAWTPWAGLGTDTQYF
TGTGCCTGGACCCCATGGGCAGGCCTTGGCACAGATACGCAGTATTTT
>TRBJ1-1|TRBV20-1|-|-
CSATDQRGTEAFF
TGCAGTGCTACTGACCAAAGGGGCACTGAAGCTTTCTTT
>TRBJ2-1|TRBV30|-|-
CAWSGTIWEQFF
TGTGCCTGGAGTGGGACTATTTGGGAGCAGTTCTTC
>TRBJ1-1|TRBV4-3|-|-
CASSQEKVAEAFF
TGCGCCAGCAGCCAGGAGAAGGTGGCTGAAGCTTTCTTT
>TRBJ2-3|TRBV12-3/TRBV12-4|once|-
CASSTSGSTQYF
TGTGCCAGCAGCACATCTGGCAGTACGCAGTATTTT
>TRBJ2-3|TRBV28|many|TRBD2
CASNQLAESTDTQYF
TGTGCCAGCAATCAACTAGCGGAGAGCACAGATACGCAGTATTTT
>TRBJ2-5|TRBV7-2|many|TRBD2
CASSPSAAWRGGSGTQYF
TGTGCCAGCAGTCCGTCCGCAGCGTGGCGGGGGGGCTCGGGGACCCAGTACTTC
>TRBJ1-1|TRBV15|-|-
CATSSGNEAFF
TGTGCCACCAGCAGCGGAAATGAAGCTTTCTTT
>TRBJ2-1|TRBV6-5|-|TRBD1
CASSEPGTGRYNEQFF
TGTGCCAGCAGTGAGCCCGGGACAGGGCGTTACAATGAGCAGTTCTTC
>TRBJ2-2|TRBV27|few|TRBD2
CASSSGLPNTGELFF
TGTGCCAGCAGTTCGGGACTACCGAACACCGGGGAGCTGTTTTTT
>TRBJ2-2|TRBV5-1|-|-
CASSPGSTGELFF
TGCGCCAGCAGCCCAGGGAGTACCGGGGAGCTGTTTTTT